This T cell receptor beta chain appears in the sequencing data of a study of blood T cell repertoires in COVID-19. Across the study: PBMCs, B-cell-depleted T cells, or T cells were the source of the cDNA or gDNA that made up the material.

This clone is a singleton in its sample. Germline CDR1 reads SGHVS; CDR2 reads FNYEAQ. CDR3 length: 17 residues. Trimming left V 4 bases short and J 2 bases short, with 15 bases between. Some clones are missing from TCRdb's copy, which holds only in-frame ones; the method was immunoSEQ multiplex PCR. The data show some 320,000 clones, approximately 85% seen once. The chain uses TRBV7-6 and TRBJ1-6; the D is unclear. The sequence derives from a human donor in a cohort sampled during active COVID-19. The sequenced sample was peripheral blood. The CDR3 nucleotides are TGTGCCAGCAGCTCGTCGTCTCGGGAAGCCTATAATTCACCCCTCCACTTT. It specifies CASSSSSREAYNSPLHF.